A selection of T cell receptor beta chains follows, all from one sample in a study of molecular identifiers for immune sequencing clone quantification. TCRdb passed the PCR reads through MiXCR, listing each CDR3 protein once. The sample includes 85,000 to 100,000 distinct CDR3 sequences, 20% to 30% of them seen just once. The sequenced sample consisted of naive CD8+ T cells from blood, with Jurkat cell RNA spiked in. These receptors were taken from a human donor in good health. Some libraries in this study had Jurkat cell RNA spiked in. Both conserved end residues are part of each CDR3. Each record gives: D gene, J gene, clone size, V gene, CDR3 DNA, CDR3 protein. A D gene is named only where the DNA matches it firmly. Clone size is given for some rows only: seen once, a few or many times, or a class if the clone is expanded.

D gene: -; J gene: TRBJ1-3; clone size: once; V gene: TRBV5-4; CDR3 DNA: TGTGCCAGCAGCCCAGGGGTGAGCTCTGGAAGCACCAAATATTTT; CDR3 protein: CASSPGVSSGSTKYF
D gene: TRBD2; J gene: TRBJ2-7; clone size: many; V gene: TRBV3-1; CDR3 DNA: TGTGCCAGCAGCCAAGGTACTAGCGGGAGGATGGGGTCCCACGAGCAGTACTTC; CDR3 protein: CASSQGTSGRMGSHEQYF
D gene: -; J gene: TRBJ2-3; clone size: -; V gene: TRBV7-8; CDR3 DNA: TGTGCCAGCAGCCAAAAGAGGGGCCCTAGCACAGATACGCAGTATTTT; CDR3 protein: CASSQKRGPSTDTQYF
D gene: -; J gene: TRBJ2-3; clone size: many; V gene: TRBV4-3; CDR3 DNA: TGCGCCAGCAGCCATGCGACTAGCACAGATACGCAGTATTTT; CDR3 protein: CASSHATSTDTQYF
D gene: -; J gene: TRBJ2-3; clone size: many; V gene: TRBV13; CDR3 DNA: TGTGCCAGCAGCTTAAGGGGAGTCGACGGGACAGATACGCAGTATTTT; CDR3 protein: CASSLRGVDGTDTQYF
D gene: -; J gene: TRBJ2-7; clone size: many; V gene: TRBV27; CDR3 DNA: TGTGCCAGCAGCTCTGGATCCACCTACGAGCAGTACTTC; CDR3 protein: CASSSGSTYEQYF
D gene: -; J gene: TRBJ1-5; clone size: few; V gene: TRBV10-3; CDR3 DNA: TGTGCCATCAGTGCTGAGAGTTCCCAGTCCTATAGCAATCAGCCCCAGCATTTT; CDR3 protein: CAISAESSQSYSNQPQHF
D gene: -; J gene: TRBJ2-7; clone size: few; V gene: TRBV29-1; CDR3 DNA: TGCAGCGTTGTAGAGAAAGACTACGAGCAGTACTTC; CDR3 protein: CSVVEKDYEQYF
D gene: -; J gene: TRBJ2-7; clone size: many; V gene: TRBV30; CDR3 DNA: TGTGCCTGGAGTGTACTAGATAGTATCTACTACGAGCAGTACTTC; CDR3 protein: CAWSVLDSIYYEQYF
D gene: -; J gene: TRBJ2-3; clone size: many; V gene: TRBV5-1; CDR3 DNA: TGCGCCAGCAGCTTGGATGCAGATACGCAGTATTTT; CDR3 protein: CASSLDADTQYF
D gene: -; J gene: TRBJ2-6; clone size: few; V gene: TRBV27; CDR3 DNA: TGTGCCAGCAGTTTGTTCGGGGCCAACGTCCTGACTTTC; CDR3 protein: CASSLFGANVLTF
D gene: -; J gene: TRBJ2-1; clone size: few; V gene: TRBV7-9; CDR3 DNA: TGTGCCAGCAGCTTAGACTATGCTGAGCAGTTCTTC; CDR3 protein: CASSLDYAEQFF
D gene: -; J gene: TRBJ1-1; clone size: many; V gene: TRBV27; CDR3 DNA: TGTGCCAGCAGTTGGGGTGCTGGGACTGAAGCTTTCTTT; CDR3 protein: CASSWGAGTEAFF
D gene: TRBD2; J gene: TRBJ2-3; clone size: many; V gene: TRBV20-1; CDR3 DNA: TGCAGTGCTAGAGATGGTGCGGGGGGGCAGACAGATACGCAGTATTTT; CDR3 protein: CSARDGAGGQTDTQYF
D gene: TRBD1; J gene: TRBJ1-6; clone size: few; V gene: TRBV4-1; CDR3 DNA: TGCGCCAGCAGCCAAGGCGACAGGGGCTCTGGCCTCCACTTT; CDR3 protein: CASSQGDRGSGLHF
D gene: -; J gene: TRBJ2-7; clone size: -; V gene: TRBV6-5; CDR3 DNA: TGTGCCCGCAGTTACTCGAGGCCCGCCTACGAGCAGTACTTC; CDR3 protein: CARSYSRPAYEQYF
D gene: -; J gene: TRBJ1-1; clone size: many; V gene: TRBV29-1; CDR3 DNA: TGCAGCGTTGAGTTTGGGACTGAAGCTTTCTTT; CDR3 protein: CSVEFGTEAFF
D gene: -; J gene: TRBJ2-1; clone size: few; V gene: TRBV5-3; CDR3 DNA: TGTGCCAGCAGCTTGAGGCGTAGCAACTACAATGAGCAGTTCTTC; CDR3 protein: CASSLRRSNYNEQFF
D gene: TRBD2; J gene: TRBJ2-3; clone size: many; V gene: TRBV7-9; CDR3 DNA: TGTGCCAGCAGGCGAGCGGGGCAGGGACTCACAGATACGCAGTATTTT; CDR3 protein: CASRRAGQGLTDTQYF
D gene: -; J gene: TRBJ2-4; clone size: many; V gene: TRBV4-3; CDR3 DNA: TGCGCCAGCAGCCAAGATTTCCAGGGGCTAATTCAGGACATTCAGTACTTC; CDR3 protein: CASSQDFQGLIQDIQYF
D gene: TRBD1; J gene: TRBJ2-2; clone size: many; V gene: TRBV27; CDR3 DNA: TGTGCCAGCAGCCAATCAAGGACAGGGGTTACCGGGGAGCTGTTTTTT; CDR3 protein: CASSQSRTGVTGELFF
D gene: -; J gene: TRBJ2-3; clone size: many; V gene: TRBV5-1; CDR3 DNA: TGCGCCAGCAGCTTGGACAGCGGTAGCACAGATACGCAGTATTTT; CDR3 protein: CASSLDSGSTDTQYF
D gene: TRBD2; J gene: TRBJ2-3; clone size: many; V gene: TRBV6-5; CDR3 DNA: TGTGCCAGCAGACGACTAGCGACTAGCACAGATACGCAGTATTTT; CDR3 protein: CASRRLATSTDTQYF
D gene: -; J gene: TRBJ2-5; clone size: -; V gene: TRBV7-6; CDR3 DNA: TGTGCCAGCAGAGATAGACTAGTCCCCTCATCAGAGACCCAGTACTTC; CDR3 protein: CASRDRLVPSSETQYF
D gene: TRBD2; J gene: TRBJ2-2; clone size: -; V gene: TRBV3-1; CDR3 DNA: TGTGCCAGCAGCCAAGAAGGACTAGCTACCGGGGAGCTGTTTTTT; CDR3 protein: CASSQEGLATGELFF
D gene: -; J gene: TRBJ2-7; clone size: once; V gene: TRBV6-2/TRBV6-3; CDR3 DNA: TGTACCAGCACCGCCATTAGACAGGCATACGAGCAGTACTTC; CDR3 protein: CTSTAIRQAYEQYF
D gene: TRBD1; J gene: TRBJ1-3; clone size: many; V gene: TRBV2; CDR3 DNA: TGTGCCAGCAAAAAGGAAGGGGGCGGTGGAAACACCATATATTTT; CDR3 protein: CASKKEGGGGNTIYF
D gene: TRBD2; J gene: TRBJ2-3; clone size: -; V gene: TRBV11-2; CDR3 DNA: TGTGCCAGCAGCACGGGACTAGCGGGGGGCACAGATACGCAGTATTTT; CDR3 protein: CASSTGLAGGTDTQYF
D gene: -; J gene: TRBJ2-5; clone size: many; V gene: TRBV7-9; CDR3 DNA: TGTGCCAGCAGCTCCGGACAGCAACAAGAGACCCAGTACTTC; CDR3 protein: CASSSGQQQETQYF
D gene: -; J gene: TRBJ2-3; clone size: many; V gene: TRBV13; CDR3 DNA: TGTGCCAGCAGCATATGGGGCTATCCCACAGATACGCAGTATTTT; CDR3 protein: CASSIWGYPTDTQYF
D gene: -; J gene: TRBJ2-5; clone size: -; V gene: TRBV21-1; CDR3 DNA: TGTGCCAGCAGTGGACACGGGGACAGAGAGTCCCGACAAGAGACCCAGTACTTC; CDR3 protein: CASSGHGDRESRQETQYF
D gene: TRBD1; J gene: TRBJ1-5; clone size: -; V gene: TRBV12-3/TRBV12-4; CDR3 DNA: TGTGCCACCACGACAGGGTTCAATCAGCCCCAGCATTTT; CDR3 protein: CATTTGFNQPQHF
D gene: -; J gene: TRBJ2-7; clone size: -; V gene: TRBV6-6; CDR3 DNA: TGTGCGAGCAGTAAGGTGGATTCGAGCGTGGCCTACGAGCAGTACTTC; CDR3 protein: CASSKVDSSVAYEQYF
D gene: -; J gene: TRBJ1-2; clone size: many; V gene: TRBV30; CDR3 DNA: TGTGCCTGGAGTGTACTGTCCGCCCGGGATGGCTACACCTTC; CDR3 protein: CAWSVLSARDGYTF
D gene: -; J gene: TRBJ2-7; clone size: many; V gene: TRBV30; CDR3 DNA: TGTGCCTGGAGTTACGGAACCTACGAGCAGTACTTC; CDR3 protein: CAWSYGTYEQYF
D gene: -; J gene: TRBJ2-5; clone size: many; V gene: TRBV3-1; CDR3 DNA: TGTGCCAGCAGCCCAGGGGACTGGCAAGAGACCCAGTACTTC; CDR3 protein: CASSPGDWQETQYF
D gene: TRBD2; J gene: TRBJ2-7; clone size: -; V gene: TRBV20-1; CDR3 DNA: TGCAGTGCTAGTACTCTAGCGGGGGGGCCCTACGAGCAGTACTTC; CDR3 protein: CSASTLAGGPYEQYF
D gene: TRBD1; J gene: TRBJ1-6; clone size: many; V gene: TRBV5-1; CDR3 DNA: TGCGCCAGCAGCTTGCTGACAGGGAATTCACCCCTCCACTTT; CDR3 protein: CASSLLTGNSPLHF
D gene: -; J gene: TRBJ1-1; clone size: -; V gene: TRBV7-2; CDR3 DNA: TGTGCCAGCAGCTTAGAGGGGGTCGTTGGCACTGAAGCTTTCTTT; CDR3 protein: CASSLEGVVGTEAFF
D gene: -; J gene: TRBJ2-5; clone size: -; V gene: TRBV4-1; CDR3 DNA: TGCGCCGGCAGCCAACCACAGGGATTGGAGGAGACCCAGTACTTC; CDR3 protein: CAGSQPQGLEETQYF
D gene: -; J gene: TRBJ1-5; clone size: many; V gene: TRBV4-3; CDR3 DNA: TGCGCCAGCAGCCCAGAAACCAGTCTGAATCAGCCCCAGCATTTT; CDR3 protein: CASSPETSLNQPQHF
D gene: TRBD2; J gene: TRBJ2-7; clone size: few; V gene: TRBV6-9; CDR3 DNA: TGTGCCAGCAGGAAACTAGCGGGCTGCTCCTACGAGCAGTACTTC; CDR3 protein: CASRKLAGCSYEQYF
D gene: TRBD2; J gene: TRBJ2-1; clone size: many; V gene: TRBV4-3; CDR3 DNA: TGCGCCAGCAGCCAAGGTAGCGGGGCCTACAATGAGCAGTTCTTC; CDR3 protein: CASSQGSGAYNEQFF
D gene: -; J gene: TRBJ2-7; clone size: many; V gene: TRBV9; CDR3 DNA: TGTGCCAGCAGCGCCCGGAACGGACGGGGAGCTTCGGACGAGCAGTACTTC; CDR3 protein: CASSARNGRGASDEQYF
D gene: TRBD1; J gene: TRBJ2-1; clone size: many; V gene: TRBV11-2; CDR3 DNA: TGTGCCAGCAGCCACCAGGGGGCTGCGAATGAGCAGTTCTTC; CDR3 protein: CASSHQGAANEQFF